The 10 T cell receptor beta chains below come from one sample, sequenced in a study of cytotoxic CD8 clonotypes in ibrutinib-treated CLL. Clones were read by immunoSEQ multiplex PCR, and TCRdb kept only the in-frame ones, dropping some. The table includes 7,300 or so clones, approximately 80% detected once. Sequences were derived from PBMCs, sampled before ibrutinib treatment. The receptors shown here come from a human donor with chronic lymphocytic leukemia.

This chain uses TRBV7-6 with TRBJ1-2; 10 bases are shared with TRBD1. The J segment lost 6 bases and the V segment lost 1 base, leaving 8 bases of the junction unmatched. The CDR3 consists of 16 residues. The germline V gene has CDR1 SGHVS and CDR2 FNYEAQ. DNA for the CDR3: TGTGCCAGCAGCTTAGGAGGTGACAGGGGGCGAAATGGCTACACCTTC. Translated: CASSLGGDRGRNGYTF. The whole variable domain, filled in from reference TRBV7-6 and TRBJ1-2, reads GAGVSQSPRYKVTKRGQDVALRCDPISGHVSLYWYRQALGQGPEFLTYFNYEAQQDKSGLPNDRFSAERPEGSISTLTIQRTEQRDSAMYRCASSLGGDRGRNGYTFGSGTRLTVV.

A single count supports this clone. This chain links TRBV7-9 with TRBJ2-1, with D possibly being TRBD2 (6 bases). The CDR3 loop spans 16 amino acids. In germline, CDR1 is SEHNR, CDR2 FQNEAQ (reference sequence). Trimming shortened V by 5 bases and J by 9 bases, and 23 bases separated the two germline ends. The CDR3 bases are TGTGCCAGCAGCCCTAGGGCTGGCGGGACCCCATCTGAGCAGTTCTTC. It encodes CASSPRAGGTPSEQFF.

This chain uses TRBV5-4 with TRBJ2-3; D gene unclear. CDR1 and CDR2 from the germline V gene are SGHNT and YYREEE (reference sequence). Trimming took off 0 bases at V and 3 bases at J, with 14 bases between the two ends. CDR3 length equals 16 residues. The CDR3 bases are TGTGCCAGCAGCTTGGCTGGGGTCCGTATTACAGATACGCAGTATTTT. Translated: CASSLAGVRITDTQYF.

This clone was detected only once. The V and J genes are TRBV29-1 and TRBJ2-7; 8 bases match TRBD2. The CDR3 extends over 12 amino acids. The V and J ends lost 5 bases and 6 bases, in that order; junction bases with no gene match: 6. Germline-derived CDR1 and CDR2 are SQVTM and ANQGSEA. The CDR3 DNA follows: TGCAGCGTTCCGGGGGGGCCAAGCGAGCAGTACTTC. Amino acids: CSVPGGPSEQYF.

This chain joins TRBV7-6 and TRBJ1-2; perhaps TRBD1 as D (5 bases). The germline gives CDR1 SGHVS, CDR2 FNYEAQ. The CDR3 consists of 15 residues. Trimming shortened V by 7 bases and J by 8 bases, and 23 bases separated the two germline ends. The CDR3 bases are TGTGCCAGCACCCCCTCGGGGGGGGGTTGGCGCGGCTACACCTTC. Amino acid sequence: CASTPSGGGWRGYTF.

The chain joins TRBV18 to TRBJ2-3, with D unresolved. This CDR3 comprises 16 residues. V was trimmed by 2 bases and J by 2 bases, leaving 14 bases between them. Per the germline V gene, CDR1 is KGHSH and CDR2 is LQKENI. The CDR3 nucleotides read TGTGCCAGCTCACCAATCGGGCCCCCTATCACAGATACGCAGTATTTT. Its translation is CASSPIGPPITDTQYF. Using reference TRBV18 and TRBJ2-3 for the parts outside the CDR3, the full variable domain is NAGVMQNPRHLVRRRGQEARLRCSPMKGHSHVYWYRQLPEEGLKFMVYLQKENIIDESGMPKERFSAEFPKEGPSILRIQQVVRGDSAAYFCASSPIGPPITDTQYFGPGTRLTVL.

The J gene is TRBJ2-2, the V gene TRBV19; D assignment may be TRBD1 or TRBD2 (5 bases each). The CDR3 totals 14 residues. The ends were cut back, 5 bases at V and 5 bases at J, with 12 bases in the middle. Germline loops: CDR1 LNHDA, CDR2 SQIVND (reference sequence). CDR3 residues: CASSERGDTGELFF. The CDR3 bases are TGTGCCAGTAGTGAAAGGGGAGATACCGGGGAGCTGTTTTTT.

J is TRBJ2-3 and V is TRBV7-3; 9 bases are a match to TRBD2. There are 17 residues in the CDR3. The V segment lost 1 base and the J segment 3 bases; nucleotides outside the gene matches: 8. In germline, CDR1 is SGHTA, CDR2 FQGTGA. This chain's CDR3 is CASSLNSGSRGTDTQYF. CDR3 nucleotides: TGTGCCAGCAGCTTAAATAGCGGGAGTAGGGGGACAGATACGCAGTATTTT. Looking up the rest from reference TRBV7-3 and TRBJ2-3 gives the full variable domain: GAGVSQTPSNKVTEKGKYVELRCDPISGHTALYWYRQSLGQGPEFLIYFQGTGAADDSGLPNDRFFAVRPEGSVSTLKIQRTERGDSAVYLCASSLNSGSRGTDTQYFGPGTRLTVL.

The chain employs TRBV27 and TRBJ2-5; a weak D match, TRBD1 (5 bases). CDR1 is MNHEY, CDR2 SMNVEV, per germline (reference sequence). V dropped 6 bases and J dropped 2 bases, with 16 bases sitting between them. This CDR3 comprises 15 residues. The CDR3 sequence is CASSPPSRQQETQYF. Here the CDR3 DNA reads TGTGCCAGCAGCCCGCCCTCAAGACAGCAAGAGACCCAGTACTTC.

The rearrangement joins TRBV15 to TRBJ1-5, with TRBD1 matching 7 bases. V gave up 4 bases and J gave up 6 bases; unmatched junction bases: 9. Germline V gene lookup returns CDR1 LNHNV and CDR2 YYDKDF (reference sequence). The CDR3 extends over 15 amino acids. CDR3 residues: CATSKDPQGFQPQHF. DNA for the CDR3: TGTGCCACCAGCAAAGACCCACAGGGGTTTCAGCCCCAGCATTTT. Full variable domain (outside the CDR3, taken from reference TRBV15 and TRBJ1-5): DAMVIQNPRYQVTQFGKPVTLSCSQTLNHNVMYWYQQKSSQAPKLLFHYYDKDFNNEADTPDNFQSRRPNTSFCFLDIRSPGLGDTAMYLCATSKDPQGFQPQHFGDGTRLSIL.